The clone carrying this T cell receptor (beta chain) was found a few times. These data belong to a study of T cells after yellow fever vaccination. Background on the study: Where fractions had low cell numbers, libraries were prepared from them with the SMART-Seq v4 Ultra Low Input RNA kit.

Generation of TCR cDNA used 5'RACE template switching (which added a universal primer site and UMIs). TCRdb re-called the 5' RACE reads with MiXCR, one entry per CDR3 protein. This sample has over 300,000 distinct CDR3 sequences, with approximately 4% found just once. The sample was PBMCs, taken 5 days after the yellow fever booster vaccination. This TCR was recovered from a man aged 18 to 29 who received the YFV17D yellow fever vaccine.

Here the CDR3 reads CSAKQGSSYEQYF. The CDR3 bases are TGCAGTGCTAAGCAGGGGAGCTCCTACGAGCAGTACTTC. This chain links TRBV20-1 with TRBJ2-7; weak D call: TRBD1 (6 bases). Germline values: CDR1 DFQATT, CDR2 SNEGSKA (reference sequence). The CDR3 runs to 13 residues. The V end was cut by 4 bases, the J end by 0 bases, with 10 bases between.